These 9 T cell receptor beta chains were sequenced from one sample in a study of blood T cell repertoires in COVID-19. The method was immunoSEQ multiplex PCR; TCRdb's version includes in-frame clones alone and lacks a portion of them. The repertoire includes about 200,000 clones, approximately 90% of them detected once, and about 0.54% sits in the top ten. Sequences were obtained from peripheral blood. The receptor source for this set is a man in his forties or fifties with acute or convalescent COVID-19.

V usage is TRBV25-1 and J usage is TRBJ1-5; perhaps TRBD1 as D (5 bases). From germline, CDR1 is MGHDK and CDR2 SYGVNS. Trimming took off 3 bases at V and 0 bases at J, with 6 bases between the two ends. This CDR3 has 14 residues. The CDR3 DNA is TGTGCCAGCAGTGAGGGGCTTAGCAATCAGCCCCAGCATTTT. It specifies CASSEGLSNQPQHF.

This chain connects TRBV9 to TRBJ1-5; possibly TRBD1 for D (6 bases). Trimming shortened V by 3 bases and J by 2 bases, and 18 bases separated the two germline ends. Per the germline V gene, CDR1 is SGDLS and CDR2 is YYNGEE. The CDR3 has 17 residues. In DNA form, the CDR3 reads TGTGCCAGCAGCGCTTGTGGACAGTCGGATTGCAATCAGCCCCAGCATTTT. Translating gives CASSACGQSDCNQPQHF.

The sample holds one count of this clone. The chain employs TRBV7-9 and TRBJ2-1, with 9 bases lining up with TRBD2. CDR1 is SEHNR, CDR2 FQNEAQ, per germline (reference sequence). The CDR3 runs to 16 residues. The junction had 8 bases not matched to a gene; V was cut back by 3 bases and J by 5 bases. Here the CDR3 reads CASSFIPGLAHNEQFF. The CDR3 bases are TGTGCCAGCAGCTTTATACCGGGACTAGCTCACAATGAGCAGTTCTTC. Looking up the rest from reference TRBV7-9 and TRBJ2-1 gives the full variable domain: DTGVSQNPRHKITKRGQNVTFRCDPISEHNRLYWYRQTLGQGPEFLTYFQNEAQLEKSRLLSDRFSAERPKGSFSTLEIQRTEQGDSAMYLCASSFIPGLAHNEQFFGPGTRLTVL.

CDR3 DNA sequence: TGTGCCAGCAGCTTAAGACTAGCGGGAGGGCCCGGTGAGCAGTACTTC. Residues: CASSLRLAGGPGEQYF. The chain recombines TRBV7-2 with TRBJ2-7, with 14 bases aligning to TRBD2. This CDR3 is 16 amino acids long. CDR1 SGHTA and CDR2 FQGNSA come from the germline V gene. V was pared by 2 bases and J by 7 bases, with 7 bases of the junction left unmatched.

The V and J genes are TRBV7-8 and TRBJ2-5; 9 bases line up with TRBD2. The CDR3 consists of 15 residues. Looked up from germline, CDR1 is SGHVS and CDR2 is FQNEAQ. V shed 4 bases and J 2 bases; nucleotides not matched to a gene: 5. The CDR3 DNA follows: TGTGCCAGCAGCTCAAGAACTAGCGGGCAAGAGACCCAGTACTTC. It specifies CASSSRTSGQETQYF.

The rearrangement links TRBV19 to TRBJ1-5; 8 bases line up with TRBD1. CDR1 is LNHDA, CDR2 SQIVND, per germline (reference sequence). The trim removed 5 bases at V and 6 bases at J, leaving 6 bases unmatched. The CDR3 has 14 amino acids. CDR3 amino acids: CASSLDRGFQPQHF. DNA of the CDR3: TGTGCCAGTAGTCTCGACAGGGGTTTTCAGCCCCAGCATTTT.

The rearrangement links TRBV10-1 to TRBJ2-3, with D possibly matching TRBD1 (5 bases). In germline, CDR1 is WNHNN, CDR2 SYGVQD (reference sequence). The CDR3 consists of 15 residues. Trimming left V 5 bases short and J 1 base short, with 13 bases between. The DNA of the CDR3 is TGCGCCAGCAGTCAGACAGCCCCCGGCACAGATACGCAGTATTTT. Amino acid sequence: CASSQTAPGTDTQYF.

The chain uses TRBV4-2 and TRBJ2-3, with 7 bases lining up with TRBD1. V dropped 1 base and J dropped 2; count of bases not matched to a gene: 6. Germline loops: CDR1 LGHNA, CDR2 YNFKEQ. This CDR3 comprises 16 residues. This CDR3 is CASSQGSTGSTDTQYF. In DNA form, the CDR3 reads TGTGCCAGCAGCCAAGGCTCGACAGGGTCCACAGATACGCAGTATTTT.

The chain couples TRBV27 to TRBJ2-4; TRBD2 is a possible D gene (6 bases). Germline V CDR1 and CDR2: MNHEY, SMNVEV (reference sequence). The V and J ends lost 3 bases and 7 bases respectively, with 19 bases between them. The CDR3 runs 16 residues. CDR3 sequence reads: CASSFGGTKGGNIQYF. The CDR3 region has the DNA TGTGCCAGCAGTTTTGGGGGGACCAAGGGAGGTAACATTCAGTACTTC.